A single sample is the source of the 26 T cell receptor beta chains below, sequenced in a study of shared clonotypes between healthy human individuals (TCRdb year 2020). Libraries were constructed by the immunoSEQ multiplex PCR assay. Drawn from immuneACCESS, this table holds only the in-frame rearrangements with V and J called that TCRdb kept. Clones are partly lost; checked studies trace under half to an unresolved V gene and leave the rest unexplained. The sample records hundreds of thousands of clones, around 79% of which are singletons. Around 14% of the sample belongs to the ten largest clones. What was sequenced was PBMCs. These receptors came from a middle-aged woman in good health. Some clones in this sample may be carry-over from other donors' samples.

The CDR3 spells CASSWGRSGANVLTF. The CDR3 DNA reads TGCGCCAGCAGCTGGGGGCGCTCTGGGGCCAACGTCCTGACTTTC. This chain connects TRBV5-1 to TRBJ2-6; D is perhaps TRBD1 (6 bases). In germline, CDR1 is SGHRS, CDR2 YFSETQ. Trimming stripped 3 bases from V and 0 bases from J, with 7 bases between. CDR3 length equals 15 residues.

This chain uses TRBV5-1 with TRBJ1-4; unclear D gene. The CDR3 consists of 15 residues. Germline-derived CDR1 and CDR2 are SGHRS and YFSETQ. Trimming left V 3 bases short and J 0 bases short, with 9 bases between. As DNA, the CDR3 is TGCGCCAGCAGCTCGGACGGATCAACTAATGAAAAACTGTTTTTT. Protein sequence: CASSSDGSTNEKLFF.

V gene TRBV28 combines with J gene TRBJ1-2; 10 bases are shared with TRBD1. There are 13 residues in the CDR3. CDR1 and CDR2 from the germline V gene are MDHEN and SYDVKM. V lost 3 bases to trimming and J lost 8 bases; unmatched junction nucleotides: 3. The DNA for the CDR3 is TGTGCCAGCAGTTTCGGGACAGGGGTCGGCTACACCTTC. Amino acid sequence: CASSFGTGVGYTF.

This clone was counted between two and nine times. The V and J genes are TRBV5-4 and TRBJ2-5, with 13 bases aligning to TRBD2. CDR1 and CDR2 from the germline V gene are SGHNT and YYREEE (reference sequence). The CDR3 has 14 residues. This CDR3 reads CALGLAGRQETQYF. The CDR3 DNA reads as TGTGCTCTGGGACTAGCGGGAAGGCAAGAGACCCAGTACTTC.

This rearrangement joins TRBV10-1 to TRBJ2-2; TRBD1 matches at 7 bases. The germline V gene has CDR1 WNHNN and CDR2 SYGVQD (reference sequence). This CDR3 comprises 14 residues. V shed 6 bases, J shed 4 bases, and the junction held 5 bases outside the gene matches. As DNA, the CDR3 is TGCGCCAGCAGAGGGGGACAGAGCACCGGGGAGCTGTTTTTT. This encodes CASRGGQSTGELFF.

Here the CDR3 DNA reads TGCGCCAGCAGTCAACCCCTGGGGAGCCTTGTCGGGGAGCTGTTTTTT. Protein sequence: CASSQPLGSLVGELFF. The J gene is TRBJ2-2, the V gene TRBV23-1, with D perhaps TRBD2 (5 bases). TRBV23-1 is flagged as an ORF with uncertain function. The CDR3 covers 16 residues. Trimming stripped 2 bases from V and 7 bases from J, with 17 bases between.

On this clone itself: This sequence may be a read error, since a much larger clone differs from it by one base. As the CDR3 is not closed by the conserved phenylalanine or tryptophan, this likely results from a read error. This sequence joins TRBV30 and TRBJ2-7; TRBD1 aligns across 8 bases. V was clipped by 2 bases and J by 2 bases; unmatched bases: 8. In germline, CDR1 is GTSNPN, CDR2 SVGIG (reference sequence). The CDR3 length is 15 residues. In DNA form, the CDR3 reads TGTGCCTGGAGTCGGCCAGGGGGCCCCCCCTACGAGCAGTACCTC. Translation: CAWSRPGGPPYEQYL.

This clone was recorded once. The V and J genes are TRBV11-2 and TRBJ2-3, with D tentatively TRBD2 (6 bases). The CDR3 loop spans 14 amino acids. Trimming cost V 7 bases and J 8 bases, with 19 bases left between them. Germline CDR1 reads SGHAT; CDR2 reads FQNNGV. The CDR3 region is CASTPGRGRSTQYF. CDR3 DNA sequence: TGTGCCAGCACCCCCGGGAGAGGGAGGAGTACGCAGTATTTT.

Regarding this clone: The sample carries other DNA sequences with the same CDR3. V and J are TRBV5-4 and TRBJ2-1; D perhaps matches TRBD2 (5 bases). CDR1 is SGHNT, CDR2 YYREEE, per germline (reference sequence). V shed 0 bases and J shed 5 bases, with 9 bases lying between them. The CDR3 extends over 14 amino acids. CDR3 coding DNA: TGTGCCAGCAGCTTGGTAGCCGGGAACAATGAGCAGTTCTTC. Translated: CASSLVAGNNEQFF. The full variable domain, rest sourced from reference TRBV5-4 and TRBJ2-1, is ETGVTQSPTHLIKTRGQQVTLRCSSQSGHNTVSWYQQALGQGPQFIFQYYREEENGRGNFPPRFSGLQFPNYSSELNVNALELDDSALYLCASSLVAGNNEQFFGPGTRLTVL.

The genes are TRBV7-8 and TRBJ2-2; 7 bases are a match to TRBD2. This CDR3 is built from 15 residues. CDR1 is SGHVS, CDR2 FQNEAQ, per germline. V lost 3 bases, J lost 5 bases, and 6 bases stayed unmatched. The CDR3 sequence: CASSLRREFTGELFF. Written as DNA, the CDR3 is TGTGCCAGCAGCTTGAGGCGGGAGTTTACCGGGGAGCTGTTTTTT.

On this clone itself: A far larger clone is a single base away, which makes a read error likely. Other DNA sequences in the same sample also yield this CDR3. The V gene is TRBV5-4, the J gene TRBJ2-7; D call uncertain. This CDR3 contains 14 residues. Per the germline V gene, CDR1 is SGHNT and CDR2 is YYREEE (reference sequence). The CDR3, as DNA: TGCGCCAGCAGCTGGAGACCAAGCTCCTACGAGCAGTACTTC. The encoded protein is CASSWRPSSYEQYF.

The chain recombines TRBV7-2 with TRBJ2-5, with 7 bases lining up with TRBD2. There are 12 residues in the CDR3. Germline CDR1 SGHTA, CDR2 FQGNSA. Losses at the gene ends were 9 bases for V and 5 bases for J; bases not matched to a gene: 6. The CDR3 loop is CASGRAGETQYF. The CDR3 bases are TGTGCCAGTGGGAGGGCCGGGGAGACCCAGTACTTC. Together with reference TRBV7-2 and TRBJ2-5, the CDR3 gives the full variable domain: GAGVSQSPSNKVTEKGKDVELRCDPISGHTALYWYRQSLGQGLEFLIYFQGNSAPDKSGLPSDRFSAERTGGSVSTLTIQRTQQEDSAVYLCASGRAGETQYFGPGTRLLVL.

This chain links TRBV9 with TRBJ2-7; D possibly uses TRBD1 or TRBD2 (5 bases each). V shed 0 bases and J shed 9 bases, with 13 bases lying between them. CDR1 is SGDLS, CDR2 YYNGEE, per germline. This CDR3 is built from 13 residues. CDR3 sequence (DNA): TGTGCCAGCAGCGTAGCTCCCGGGGACGGGCAGTACTTC. Its protein is CASSVAPGDGQYF.

The V and J genes are TRBV6-4 and TRBJ2-3, with 8 bases identical to TRBD2. The V gene's germline CDR1 is MRHNA and CDR2 SNTAGT. J lost 3 bases, V lost 3 bases, and 8 bases had no gene match. The CDR3 length is 16 residues. The CDR3 sequence is CASSEEAGEGTDTQYF. In DNA, the CDR3 is TGTGCCAGCAGTGAGGAAGCGGGAGAAGGAACAGATACGCAGTATTTT.

This sequence joins TRBV11-2 and TRBJ2-7; 9 bases line up with TRBD2. Germline V lookup: CDR1 SGHAT, CDR2 FQNNGV. The CDR3 consists of 15 residues. The ends lost 3 bases at V and 3 bases at J; junction bases unmatched: 6. The CDR3 DNA is TGTGCCAGCAGCTTGGCGGGAGGGGCGAACTACGAGCAGTACTTC. The encoded protein is CASSLAGGANYEQYF.

This chain connects TRBV19 to TRBJ1-5; possibly TRBD1 for D (5 bases). Germline loops: CDR1 LNHDA, CDR2 SQIVND (reference sequence). V lost 5 bases and J 10 bases, leaving 12 bases between the germline ends. The CDR3 consists of 12 residues. The CDR3 sequence is CASSAQDNPQHF. The CDR3 DNA is TGTGCCAGTAGTGCCCAGGACAACCCCCAGCATTTT.

The rearrangement uses TRBV28 and TRBJ2-2; D could derive from TRBD1 or TRBD2 (5 bases each). Germline V CDR1 and CDR2: MDHEN, SYDVKM. This CDR3 has 15 residues. The V and J ends lost 5 bases and 5 bases respectively, with 15 bases between them. The DNA for the CDR3 is TGTGCCAGCAGTACACCGGGACGGAGGACCGGGGAGCTGTTTTTT. The encoded protein is CASSTPGRRTGELFF. Combining the CDR3 with reference TRBV28 and TRBJ2-2 gives the whole variable domain DVKVTQSSRYLVKRTGEKVFLECVQDMDHENMFWYRQDPGLGLRLIYFSYDVKMKEKGDIPEGYSVSREKKERFSLILESASTNQTSMYLCASSTPGRRTGELFFGEGSRLTVL.

V is TRBV7-3 and J is TRBJ2-1; D remains ambiguous. The V gene lost 2 bases and the J gene lost 9 bases, with 14 bases spanning the gap. The CDR3 is made up of 14 amino acids. Germline-derived CDR1 and CDR2 are SGHTA and FQGTGA. The CDR3, as DNA: TGTGCCAGCAGCTTATACCTAGAAGTGGGTGAGCAGTTCTTC. Translated, it gives CASSLYLEVGEQFF.

This clone was counted between two and nine times. The rearrangement uses TRBV27 and TRBJ1-3, with D possibly matching TRBD1 (6 bases). The germline V gene encodes CDR1 MNHEY and CDR2 SMNVEV (reference sequence). Trimming took off 4 bases at V and 0 bases at J, with 16 bases between the two ends. CDR3 length equals 17 residues. CDR3 sequence: CASSSGRGPNSGNTIYF. The CDR3 nucleotides are TGTGCCAGCAGTTCGGGCAGGGGCCCAAACTCTGGAAACACCATATATTTT.

This chain links TRBV19 with TRBJ2-5, with 7 nucleotides matching TRBD1. Germline lookup yields CDR1 LNHDA and CDR2 SQIVND (reference sequence). V trimming: 5 bases; J trimming: 2 bases; junction bases outside the gene matches: 11. The CDR3 extends over 16 amino acids. CDR3 nucleotides: TGTGCCAGTAGTGCGCAGGGGGTCCTTTTACAAGAGACCCAGTACTTC. It translates to CASSAQGVLLQETQYF.

V gene TRBV7-6 combines with J gene TRBJ1-4; no clear D gene. The CDR3 totals 16 residues. CDR1 is SGHVS, CDR2 FNYEAQ, per germline. The V end was cut by 1 base, the J end by 7 bases, with 16 bases between. The DNA for the CDR3 is TGTGCCAGCAGCTTAGGTGGGAGTCCGGGTAGTGAAAAACTGTTTTTT. This translates into CASSLGGSPGSEKLFF. The full variable domain, with the rest looked up from reference TRBV7-6 and TRBJ1-4, is GAGVSQSPRYKVTKRGQDVALRCDPISGHVSLYWYRQALGQGPEFLTYFNYEAQQDKSGLPNDRFSAERPEGSISTLTIQRTEQRDSAMYRCASSLGGSPGSEKLFFGSGTQLSVL.

The rearrangement links TRBV29-1 to TRBJ2-1; D is perhaps TRBD1 (6 bases). Germline V lookup: CDR1 SQVTM, CDR2 ANQGSEA. Trimming stripped 7 bases from V and 6 bases from J, with 22 bases between. CDR3 length equals 15 residues. CDR3 sequence: CSAVRPDRGFNEQFF. Written as DNA, the CDR3 is TGCAGCGCAGTTCGTCCGGACAGAGGATTCAATGAGCAGTTCTTC.

This clone has just one count. Just one base apart from a much larger clone, this may be a read error. The chain joins TRBV9 to TRBJ2-3; weak D call: TRBD2 (6 bases). V was pared by 4 bases and J by 6 bases, with 18 bases between. The CDR3 length is 15 residues. In germline, CDR1 is SGDLS, CDR2 YYNGEE. The CDR3 DNA follows: TGTGCCAGCAGCATAGAGGGGCTAGCGTTCGATACGCAGTATTTT. It translates to CASSIEGLAFDTQYF.

The chain joins TRBV7-2 to TRBJ1-3; the D is unclear. The CDR3 is 17 amino acids. From germline, CDR1 is SGHTA and CDR2 FQGNSA. V was shortened by 5 bases and J by 0 bases, with 17 bases between the two germline ends. DNA of the CDR3: TGTGCCAGCAGCACGACCCTAGGACTCCTCTCTGGAAACACCATATATTTT. Amino acids: CASSTTLGLLSGNTIYF.

This clone appeared once. The chain employs TRBV2 and TRBJ1-2, with D possibly matching TRBD1 (6 bases). The CDR3 extends over 15 amino acids. From germline, CDR1 is SNHLY and CDR2 FYNNEI. The V gene lost 8 bases and the J gene lost 4 bases, with 20 bases spanning the gap. The CDR3 sequence: CASHFRRQAPYGYTF. CDR3 coding DNA: TGTGCCAGCCATTTTAGACGACAGGCCCCCTATGGCTACACCTTC.

This CDR3 reads CASSRPGTAITYEQYF. The CDR3 DNA follows: TGTGCCAGCTCACGACCCGGGACAGCCATTACCTACGAGCAGTACTTC. This chain joins TRBV18 and TRBJ2-7, with 7 positions matching TRBD1. Unmatched junction bases numbered 11, after V lost 4 bases and J lost 2 bases. The germline V gene encodes CDR1 KGHSH and CDR2 LQKENI. This CDR3 region has 16 residues.